Listed below are T cell receptor beta chains from one sample, sequenced in a study of shared clonotypes between healthy human individuals. Clones were read by immunoSEQ multiplex PCR, and TCRdb kept only the in-frame ones, dropping some. The sample lists 2.3 million or so clones; just over 90% were seen once. Sequenced material: naive CD4+ T cells from PBMCs. Receptors originate from a young man in good health. Some clones in this sample may be carry-over from other donors' samples. CDR3s include the opening cysteine and the closing phenylalanine or tryptophan. A D gene is named only where the DNA matches it firmly.

d_gene: -; v_gene: TRBV28; j_gene: TRBJ1-4; CDR3nt: TGTGCCAGCAGCAGACCCCCTACTAATGAAAAACTGTTTTTT; CDR3aa: CASSRPPTNEKLFF
d_gene: TRBD2; v_gene: TRBV7-9; j_gene: TRBJ2-7; CDR3nt: TGTGCCAGCAGCCCTAGACTAGCGGGAGCTTATGCCCTAATTTACGAGCAGTACTTC; CDR3aa: CASSPRLAGAYALIYEQYF
d_gene: -; v_gene: TRBV4-1; j_gene: TRBJ1-1; CDR3nt: TGCGCCAGCAGCCAAGAGACGAGGACGGCTGTGAACACTGAAGCTTTCTTT; CDR3aa: CASSQETRTAVNTEAFF
d_gene: TRBD2; v_gene: TRBV6-5; j_gene: TRBJ2-7; CDR3nt: TGTGCCAGTAGTCCGGGACTAGCGGGCCTCTACGAGCAGTACTTC; CDR3aa: CASSPGLAGLYEQYF
d_gene: -; v_gene: TRBV28; j_gene: TRBJ1-1; CDR3nt: TGTGCCAGTAGGCCCATGAACACTGAAGCTTTCTTT; CDR3aa: CASRPMNTEAFF
d_gene: TRBD2; v_gene: TRBV6-6; j_gene: TRBJ2-5; CDR3nt: TGTGCCAGCTATCGGTCCTGGGCTAGCGGAGAGACCCAGTACTTC; CDR3aa: CASYRSWASGETQYF
d_gene: TRBD2; v_gene: TRBV10-1; j_gene: TRBJ2-7; CDR3nt: TGCGCCAGCAGTCCCCGCGGGAGGGCCTCCTACGAGCAGTACTTC; CDR3aa: CASSPRGRASYEQYF
d_gene: -; v_gene: TRBV6-1; j_gene: TRBJ2-1; CDR3nt: TGTGCCAGCAGTGGAGCACCTCTAGGGTCTGGTTACAATGAGCAGTTCTTC; CDR3aa: CASSGAPLGSGYNEQFF
d_gene: TRBD1; v_gene: TRBV18; j_gene: TRBJ2-7; CDR3nt: TGTGCCAGCTCACCATTCGGACAGGGGGCCTCCTACGAGCAGTACTTC; CDR3aa: CASSPFGQGASYEQYF
d_gene: -; v_gene: TRBV10-2; j_gene: TRBJ2-7; CDR3nt: TGCGCCAGCAGTGCCGGGACGGTCTCCTACGAGCAGTACTTC; CDR3aa: CASSAGTVSYEQYF
d_gene: -; v_gene: TRBV5-1; j_gene: TRBJ1-4; CDR3nt: TGCGCCAGCAGGAGGCGAGGGTCGGATGAAAAACTGTTTTTT; CDR3aa: CASRRRGSDEKLFF
d_gene: -; v_gene: TRBV18; j_gene: TRBJ1-5; CDR3nt: TGTGCCAGCTCCCTCCAAGTAAATCAGCCCCAGCATTTT; CDR3aa: CASSLQVNQPQHF
d_gene: -; v_gene: TRBV20-1; j_gene: TRBJ1-2; CDR3nt: TGCAGTGCTAGCCTTGTTGGCTACACCTTC; CDR3aa: CSASLVGYTF
d_gene: TRBD2; v_gene: TRBV19; j_gene: TRBJ2-7; CDR3nt: TGTGCCAGTAGTATTCCTAGCGGGAGAAACGAGCAGTACTTC; CDR3aa: CASSIPSGRNEQYF
d_gene: -; v_gene: TRBV7-2; j_gene: TRBJ2-7; CDR3nt: TGTGCCAGCAGCCCAACGGGTGTTCGTATCTACGAGCAGTACTTC; CDR3aa: CASSPTGVRIYEQYF
d_gene: TRBD1; v_gene: TRBV6-1; j_gene: TRBJ2-3; CDR3nt: TGTGCCGAGAGGGACAGGGGCGCAGATACGCAGTATTTT; CDR3aa: CAERDRGADTQYF
d_gene: TRBD2; v_gene: TRBV5-4; j_gene: TRBJ2-3; CDR3nt: TGTGCCAGCAGCTCCCGGACTAGCGGTTCGTTGGATACGCAGTATTTT; CDR3aa: CASSSRTSGSLDTQYF
d_gene: -; v_gene: TRBV6-6; j_gene: TRBJ2-2; CDR3nt: TGTGCCAGCAGTTACCTTGGGGAGCTGTTTTTT; CDR3aa: CASSYLGELFF